Given below is one TCR beta chain in context. Germline CDR1 ENHRY, CDR2 SYGVKD. V lost 3 bases to trimming and J lost 11 bases; unmatched junction nucleotides: 15. The CDR3 totals 16 residues. This sample is drawn from a study of blood T cell repertoires in COVID-19. The protocol was immunoSEQ multiplex PCR, while the TCRdb copy is restricted to in-frame clones and leaves out a portion. The sample includes fewer than 200,000 clones, 60% to 80% of them seen just once. Input material: PBMCs or T cells enriched from blood (not recorded which). The source is a woman between 50 and 59 years old who had recovered from COVID-19. The chain joins TRBV10-3 to TRBJ1-5; 8 bases are a match to TRBD1. The CDR3 sequence: CAISENLGAGGTSQHF. CDR3 DNA sequence: TGTGCCATCAGTGAAAATTTAGGGGCAGGGGGCACATCCCAGCATTTT.